This T cell receptor beta chain was retrieved from a study of response to subunit inactivated influenza vaccine (dated by TCRdb to the late 2010s). Regarding the complete study: The study used deep quantitative T cell receptor repertoire profiling to track responses to a trivalent subunit inactivated influenza vaccine.

The research as a whole found: The authors proposed that each seasonal influenza vaccination may bring in only a limited number of new T cells.

The library was made by RT-PCR. Instrument used: Illumina HiSeq 2500. The raw public data were reprocessed by TCRdb itself: fastp quality trimming at Q25, MiXCR clonotype calling, in-frame beta chains only. When rows share a CDR3 protein, they turn into one entry using the most common DNA and genes. This sample lists hundreds of thousands of distinct CDR3 sequences; approximately 10% were detected once. Roughly 12% of the sample goes to the ten largest clones. V loses 0 bases, J loses 6 bases, and the germline ends lie 12 bases apart. The germline V gene supplies CDR1 SGHTA and CDR2 FQGNSA. The CDR3 starts with the cysteine, ends with the phenylalanine, and has 15 residues. Only the CDR3 part of the read is kept: 45 bases, read in frame from the first base. The time point label here, explained by the study, means: 45 days after influenza vaccine administration. Worth noting for this clonotype: What this receptor recognizes is not known. Base qualities are not recorded, but no much larger clone differs from it by a single base.

The chain uses TRBV7-2 and TRBJ2-1; a tentative D call is TRBD2 (5 bases match). This TCR derives from a man aged 45-65 years who received an inactivated influenza vaccine. Donor details come from another sample of the same person, matched by shared clones. Material: PBMCs from blood, obtained roughly 48 days after vaccination. The DNA reads TGTGCCAGCAGCTTAGCGATCGCTAGCTTCAATGAGCAGTTCTTC. Its coded protein is CASSLAIASFNEQFF.